The sequence of this TCR beta chain was determined in a study of blood T cell repertoires in COVID-19. Study background: COVID-19 samples collected from the United States, Italy and Spain covered acute and convalescent phases. PBMCs, B-cell-depleted T cells, or T cells provided the cDNA or gDNA that made up the material.

The J segment lost 9 bases and the V segment lost 4 bases, leaving 4 bases of the junction unmatched. The CDR3 spans 14 residues. Germline assignment: CDR1 SGHTA and CDR2 FQGNSA. In the authors' methods: Quantification of nucleated cells was approximated via reference gene primer amplification. The data were produced by immunoSEQ multiplex PCR, yet TCRdb's version contains in-frame clones alone and is incomplete. V and J calls and clone size are given by that table; D and trimming were obtained from the DNA. The sample yields a few hundred thousand clones, 90% seen once. The TCR comes from a woman aged 55-69 years with COVID-19, enrolled during active disease. The sequenced material came from peripheral blood. This chain uses TRBV7-2 with TRBJ1-6, with TRBD1 matching over 9 bases. The CDR3 DNA sequence: TGTGCCAGCAGCTCCGGGACAGGGATTTCACCCCTCCACTTT. Its translation: CASSSGTGISPLHF.